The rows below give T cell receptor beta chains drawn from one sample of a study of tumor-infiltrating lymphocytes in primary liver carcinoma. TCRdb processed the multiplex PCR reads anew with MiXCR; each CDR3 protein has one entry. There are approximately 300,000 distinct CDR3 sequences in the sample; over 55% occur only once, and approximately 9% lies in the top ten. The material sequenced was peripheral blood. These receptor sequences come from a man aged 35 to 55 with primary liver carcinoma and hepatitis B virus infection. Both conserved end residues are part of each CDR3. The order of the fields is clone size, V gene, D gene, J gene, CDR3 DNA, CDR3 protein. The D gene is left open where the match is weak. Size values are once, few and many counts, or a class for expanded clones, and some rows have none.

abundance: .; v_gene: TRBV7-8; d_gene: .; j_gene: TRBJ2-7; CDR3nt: TGTGCCAGCATCTTGGAATTCGCCTCCTACGAGCAGTACTTC; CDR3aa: CASILEFASYEQYF
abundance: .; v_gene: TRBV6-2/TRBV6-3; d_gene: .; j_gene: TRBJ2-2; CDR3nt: TGTGCCAGCAGTTCCCCCATGCCCGACAGGATACTTCACACCGGGGAGCTGTTTTTT; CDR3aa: CASSSPMPDRILHTGELFF
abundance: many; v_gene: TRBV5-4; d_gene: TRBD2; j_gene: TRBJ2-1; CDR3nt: TGTGCCAGCAGCTTGGGACTAGCGGAGCCTCGGGAGCAGTTCTTC; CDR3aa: CASSLGLAEPREQFF
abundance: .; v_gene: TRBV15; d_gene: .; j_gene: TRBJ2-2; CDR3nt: TGTGCCACCAGCAGAGAAGGGGCGGGGGAGCTGTTTTTT; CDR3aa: CATSREGAGELFF
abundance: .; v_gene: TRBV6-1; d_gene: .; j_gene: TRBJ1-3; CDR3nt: TGTGCCAGCAGCCCGGATTCCTCTGGAAACATCATATATTTT; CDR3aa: CASSPDSSGNIIYF
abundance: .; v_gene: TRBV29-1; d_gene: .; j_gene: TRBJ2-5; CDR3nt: TGTAGCGTTCCACTGGGCGTGGAGAACCAGTACTTC; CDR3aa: CSVPLGVENQYF
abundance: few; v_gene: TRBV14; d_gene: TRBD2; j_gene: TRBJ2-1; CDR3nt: TGTGCCAGCAGCCAAGATTTGGGTAGCGGGGGTTCCTACAATGAGCAGTTCTTC; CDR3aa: CASSQDLGSGGSYNEQFF
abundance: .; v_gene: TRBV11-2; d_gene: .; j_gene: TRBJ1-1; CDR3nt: TGTGCCAGCAGCTCAGATTTCACCTCTGAAGCTTTCTTT; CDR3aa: CASSSDFTSEAFF
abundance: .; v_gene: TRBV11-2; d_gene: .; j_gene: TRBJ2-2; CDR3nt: TGTGTCAGCAGCGTGAACACTACGAACACCGGGGAGCTGTTTTTT; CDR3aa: CVSSVNTTNTGELFF
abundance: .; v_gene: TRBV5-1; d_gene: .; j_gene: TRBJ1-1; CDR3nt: TGCGCCAGCAGCTTGCAACCAGGGAGGGGAATTGGTGAAGCTTTCTTT; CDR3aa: CASSLQPGRGIGEAFF
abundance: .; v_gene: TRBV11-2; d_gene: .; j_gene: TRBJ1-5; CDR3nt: TGTGCCAGCAGCCTAGCAAGGCCCAATCAGCCCCAGCATTTT; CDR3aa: CASSLARPNQPQHF
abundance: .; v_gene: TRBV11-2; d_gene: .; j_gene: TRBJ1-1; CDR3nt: TGTGCCAGCAGCATACGAGGCAGGATGAACACTGAAACTTTCTTT; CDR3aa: CASSIRGRMNTETFF
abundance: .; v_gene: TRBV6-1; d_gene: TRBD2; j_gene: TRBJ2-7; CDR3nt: TGTGCCAGCAGTGGTGTTAGCGGGAGGGCCGTGTACGAGCAGTACTTC; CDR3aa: CASSGVSGRAVYEQYF
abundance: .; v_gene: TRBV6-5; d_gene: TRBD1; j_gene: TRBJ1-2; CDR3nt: TGTGCCAGCAGTTCCAGGACAGGGGTCTATGGCTACATCTTC; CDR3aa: CASSSRTGVYGYIF
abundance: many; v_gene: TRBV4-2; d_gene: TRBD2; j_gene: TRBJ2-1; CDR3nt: TGTGCCAGCAGCCAAGGGGCTAGCGGTAAGGATGAGCAGTTCTTC; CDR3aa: CASSQGASGKDEQFF
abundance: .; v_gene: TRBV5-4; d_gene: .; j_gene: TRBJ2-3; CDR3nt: TGTGCCAGCAGCATGCCAGGCGGAGGTACGCAGTATTTT; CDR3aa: CASSMPGGGTQYF
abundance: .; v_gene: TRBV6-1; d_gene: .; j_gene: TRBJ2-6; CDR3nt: TGTGCCTATCTCCTCCAAGGTACCACTGGGACCAACGTCCTGTCTTTC; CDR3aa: CAYLLQGTTGTNVLSF
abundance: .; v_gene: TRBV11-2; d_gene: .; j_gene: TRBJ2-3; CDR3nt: TGTGCCATCGGGACAAGGGGCCTTGGAAGGCAGTATTTT; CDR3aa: CAIGTRGLGRQYF
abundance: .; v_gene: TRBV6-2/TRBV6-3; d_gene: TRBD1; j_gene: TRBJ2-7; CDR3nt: TGTGGCAGCAGTTTAAGGACAGGGGAGTACGAGCAGTACTTC; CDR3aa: CGSSLRTGEYEQYF
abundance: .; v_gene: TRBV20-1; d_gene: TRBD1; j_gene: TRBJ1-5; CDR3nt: TGCAGTGCCCGTCAGGGGGACAGGAGCAATCAGCCCCAGCATTTT; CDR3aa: CSARQGDRSNQPQHF
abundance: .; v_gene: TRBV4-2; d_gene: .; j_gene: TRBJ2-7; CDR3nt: TGTGCCAGCAGCCAAGATCTATCCCCAACGGTTTACGAGCAGTGCTTC; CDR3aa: CASSQDLSPTVYEQCF
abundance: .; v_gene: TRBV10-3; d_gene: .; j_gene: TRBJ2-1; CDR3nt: TGTGCCGTCAGACGTGACTTGAGCTCCTACAGTGAGCAGTTCTTC; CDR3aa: CAVRRDLSSYSEQFF
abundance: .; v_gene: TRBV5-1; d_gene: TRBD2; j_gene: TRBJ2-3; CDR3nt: TGCTCCAGCAGCTTGCGGGCTAGCGGAGGCACAGATACGCAGTATTTT; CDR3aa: CSSSLRASGGTDTQYF
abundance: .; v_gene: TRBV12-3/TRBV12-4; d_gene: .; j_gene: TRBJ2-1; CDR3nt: TGTGCCACAAGGACGTGGGATGAGCAGTTCTTC; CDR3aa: CATRTWDEQFF
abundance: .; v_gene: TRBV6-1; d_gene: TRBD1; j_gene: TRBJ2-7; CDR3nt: TGTGCCACGGTCGGGGACAGGTCCTCTTACGAGCAGTACTTC; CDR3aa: CATVGDRSSYEQYF
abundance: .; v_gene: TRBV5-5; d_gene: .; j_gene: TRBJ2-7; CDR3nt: TGTGCCAGAAGCCAGTGGACGGAGTCCTACGAGCAGTACTTC; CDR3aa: CARSQWTESYEQYF
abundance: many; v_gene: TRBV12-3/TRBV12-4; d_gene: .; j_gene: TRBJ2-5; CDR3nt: TGTGCCAGCAGTTTAACCAGGCAAGAGACCCAGTACTTC; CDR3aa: CASSLTRQETQYF
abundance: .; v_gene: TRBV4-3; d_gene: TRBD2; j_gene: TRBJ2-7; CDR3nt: TGCGCCAGCAGCCAGGGAGGGTGGGAGCAGTACTTC; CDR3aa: CASSQGGWEQYF
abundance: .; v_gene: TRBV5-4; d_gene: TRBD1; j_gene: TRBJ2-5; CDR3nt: TGTGCCAGCAGCACCTTGACAGGGACCTTAGAGACCCAGTACTTC; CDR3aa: CASSTLTGTLETQYF